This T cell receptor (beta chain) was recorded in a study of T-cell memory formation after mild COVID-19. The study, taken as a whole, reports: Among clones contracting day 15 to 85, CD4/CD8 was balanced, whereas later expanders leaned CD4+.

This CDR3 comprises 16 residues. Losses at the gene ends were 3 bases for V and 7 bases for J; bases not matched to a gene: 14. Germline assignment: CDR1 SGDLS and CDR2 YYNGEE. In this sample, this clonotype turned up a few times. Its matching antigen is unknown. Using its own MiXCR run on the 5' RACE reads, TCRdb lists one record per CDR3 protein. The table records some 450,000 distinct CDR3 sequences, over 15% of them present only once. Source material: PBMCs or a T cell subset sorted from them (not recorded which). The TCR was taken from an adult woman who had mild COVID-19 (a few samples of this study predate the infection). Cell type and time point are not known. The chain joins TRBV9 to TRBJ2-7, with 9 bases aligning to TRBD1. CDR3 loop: CASSGGGGQGMGEQYF. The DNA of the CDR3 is TGTGCCAGCAGCGGAGGAGGGGGACAGGGTATGGGAGAGCAGTACTTC.